This T cell receptor (beta chain) was retrieved from a study of blood T cells in healthy people across ages. Whole-study results and caveats: Diversity of TCR beta per million T cells declined in a roughly linear way with age.

This clonotype was observed a few times. Its matching antigen is unknown. A second roughly 7 to 12 cycle PCR used barcoded and J-beta primers. There were at least 3 million CDR3-containing paired-end reads obtained from each sample. TCRdb called the 5' RACE reads again in MiXCR, with one record for every CDR3 protein. The table lists 1.5 million or so distinct CDR3 sequences, 42% of them singletons. The V end was cut by 7 bases, the J end by 2 bases, with 11 bases between. The CDR3 spans 12 residues. Per germline, CDR1 SQVTM and CDR2 ANQGSEA. This sequence was found in a woman under 30 in good health. The chain couples TRBV29-1 to TRBJ1-1; D possibly corresponds to TRBD1 (5 bases). The sequenced sample was blood. The CDR3 is CSGTTVNTEAFF. In nucleotides, the CDR3 is TGCAGCGGAACGACAGTTAACACTGAAGCTTTCTTT. Complete variable domain (other parts from reference TRBV29-1 and TRBJ1-1): SAVISQKPSRDICQRGTSLTIQCQVDSQVTMMFWYRQQPGQSLTLIATANQGSEATYESGFVIDKFPISRPNLTFSTLTVSNMSPEDSSIYLCSGTTVNTEAFFGQGTRLTVV.